The T cell receptor (beta chain) under discussion was sequenced for a study of blood T cell repertoires in COVID-19. The wider study: The cDNA or gDNA used as material had been derived from T cells, B-cell-depleted T cells, or PBMCs.

Study processing details: Amplification of reference gene primers was used by the study to estimate nucleated cell counts. Clones were read by immunoSEQ multiplex PCR, and TCRdb kept only the in-frame ones, dropping some. The DNA gave D and trimming, while V, J and clone size come from that table. The table has about 200,000 clones, around 81% seen once; the top ten hold 6.5% to 9%. Each participant's cohort was designated according to participant-reported clinical history. Sequenced material: PBMCs or T cells enriched from blood (not recorded which). The TCR originated in a woman in her 40s with acute COVID-19.

For the CDR3, the DNA is TGTGCCAGTAGGAGAGACAGGGCTGATTCACCCCTCCACTTT. Translating it yields CASRRDRADSPLHF. V is TRBV19 and J is TRBJ1-6; 7 positions agree with TRBD1. J gave up 8 bases and V 6 bases, and 7 bases lay outside the gene matches. Germline CDR1 LNHDA, CDR2 SQIVND (reference sequence). The CDR3 has 14 residues. Looking up the rest from reference TRBV19 and TRBJ1-6 gives the full variable domain: DGGITQSPKYLFRKEGQNVTLSCEQNLNHDAMYWYRQDPGQGLRLIYYSQIVNDFQKGDIAEGYSVSREKKESFPLTVTSAQKNPTAFYLCASRRDRADSPLHFGNGTRLTVT.